The 31 T cell receptor beta chains below all came from one sample that was sequenced in a study of a mutant IDH1 vaccine in newly diagnosed glioma. This sample's time point: week 35, safety follow-up. Each vaccine dose was 300 ug of mutant IDH1 20-mer peptide, with topical imiquimod. Their antigens remain unidentified. Clones were sequenced by immunoSEQ multiplex PCR, and TCRdb holds only the in-frame ones, with some missing. The sample records about 54,000 clones, 80% to 85% being singletons. The starting material was PBMCs, obtained from a glioma patient whose treatment included an IDH1 peptide vaccine. Receptors were obtained from a woman aged 18-35 years with glioma.

The chain links TRBV9 to TRBJ2-7; 8 nucleotides match TRBD2. Unmatched junction bases numbered 7, after V lost 0 bases and J lost 5 bases. This CDR3 region has 15 residues. The V gene's germline CDR1 is SGDLS and CDR2 YYNGEE. DNA of the CDR3: TGTGCCAGCAGCGTAGCAGGACTAGCTACGCACGAGCAGTACTTC. Protein product: CASSVAGLATHEQYF.

V is TRBV9 and J is TRBJ2-7; D gene ambiguous. The CDR3 consists of 14 residues. V was cut by 2 bases and J by 2 bases, with 11 bases left in between. Germline-derived CDR1 and CDR2 are SGDLS and YYNGEE. The CDR3 here is CASSVDENPYEQYF. In nucleotides, the CDR3 is TGTGCCAGCAGCGTTGACGAGAATCCCTACGAGCAGTACTTC.

The rearrangement uses TRBV5-5 and TRBJ2-1, with D hard to call. This CDR3 contains 11 residues. Trimming cost V 4 bases and J 9 bases, with 8 bases left between them. Germline V gene data show CDR1 as SGHKS and CDR2 as YYEKEE (reference sequence). CDR3 sequence: CASSPVGEQFF. CDR3 coding DNA: TGTGCCAGCAGCCCCGTTGGTGAGCAGTTCTTC.

The chain combines TRBV19 with TRBJ2-5, with 14 nucleotides matching TRBD2. Germline V CDR1 and CDR2: LNHDA, SQIVND (reference sequence). The trim removed 1 base at V and 3 bases at J, leaving 7 bases unmatched. This CDR3 spans 18 amino acids. The CDR3 bases are TGTGCCAGTAGTATAGGTTCTTCGGGACTAGCGGGGGAAGAGACCCAGTACTTC. Amino acid sequence: CASSIGSSGLAGEETQYF.

This chain joins TRBV6-1 and TRBJ1-5; D might be TRBD1 (5 bases). The length of the CDR3 is 15 residues. CDR1 and CDR2 (germline): MNHNS, SASEGT. Between the trimmed V and J ends, which lost 6 bases and 4 bases, there was a span of 16 bases. CDR3 bases: TGTGCCAGCAGCCTGACCATGTCAGGGAATCAGCCCCAGCATTTT. Translating gives CASSLTMSGNQPQHF.

This clone has a handful of counts. The rearrangement uses TRBV7-6 and TRBJ2-5; no firm D call. The CDR3 spans 14 residues. Trimming shortened V by 5 bases and J by 5 bases, and 15 bases separated the two germline ends. CDR1 is SGHVS and CDR2 is FNYEAQ in the germline V gene. CDR3 in amino acids: CASSAGGGRETQYF. DNA for the CDR3: TGTGCCAGCAGCGCTGGCGGTGGTCGGGAGACCCAGTACTTC. The entire variable domain, with the rest obtained from reference TRBV7-6 and TRBJ2-5, is as follows: GAGVSQSPRYKVTKRGQDVALRCDPISGHVSLYWYRQALGQGPEFLTYFNYEAQQDKSGLPNDRFSAERPEGSISTLTIQRTEQRDSAMYRCASSAGGGRETQYFGPGTRLLVL.

This chain links TRBV5-1 with TRBJ1-5, with D maybe TRBD1 (6 bases). Trimming removed 5 bases at V and 5 bases at J, with 23 bases between. CDR1 SGHRS and CDR2 YFSETQ come from the germline V gene. The CDR3 has 17 residues. CDR3 in amino acids: CASSDGDPDRRYQPQHF. Written as DNA, the CDR3 is TGCGCCAGCAGTGACGGGGACCCCGACAGGCGCTATCAGCCCCAGCATTTT.

This chain joins TRBV30 and TRBJ2-1, with 7 bases lining up with TRBD2. The germline CDR1 and CDR2 sequences are GTSNPN and SVGIG (reference sequence). CDR3 size: 14 residues. After removal of 5 bases from V and 4 bases from J, the junction contained 8 bases not matched to a gene. Here the CDR3 DNA reads TGTGCCTGGGCCAGCGGGGACGTTTACAATGAGCAGTTCTTC. It specifies CAWASGDVYNEQFF.

The chain combines TRBV7-9 with TRBJ1-1; D perhaps matches TRBD1 (5 bases). From germline, CDR1 is SEHNR and CDR2 FQNEAQ (reference sequence). The CDR3 consists of 10 residues. Trimming cost V 10 bases and J 8 bases, with 11 bases left between them. The CDR3 DNA is TGTGCCACCCCAGGGACCGAAGCTTTCTTT. As protein: CATPGTEAFF.

V is TRBV9 and J is TRBJ2-2; D is perhaps TRBD1 or TRBD2 (5 bases each). There are 15 residues in the CDR3. The germline V gene has CDR1 SGDLS and CDR2 YYNGEE. With 0 bases removed from V and 4 bases from J, the gap between germline ends came to 10 bases. Here the CDR3 reads CASSVGGAPTGELFF. The CDR3, as DNA: TGTGCCAGCAGCGTAGGAGGGGCTCCCACCGGGGAGCTGTTTTTT.

This chain links TRBV19 with TRBJ2-1; TRBD1 aligns across 10 bases. Germline lookup yields CDR1 LNHDA and CDR2 SQIVND (reference sequence). J was trimmed by 0 bases and V by 5 bases; bases with no gene match: 10. The CDR3 contains 18 residues. Written as DNA, the CDR3 is TGTGCCAGTAGTCCTGGGACAGGGGCGATCAGCTCCTACAATGAGCAGTTCTTC. Encoded protein: CASSPGTGAISSYNEQFF.

This sequence joins TRBV6-1 and TRBJ1-3; D may be TRBD1 (6 bases). Trimming took off 2 bases at V and 4 bases at J, with 18 bases between the two ends. The CDR3 is 17 amino acids. CDR1 and CDR2 (germline): MNHNS, SASEGT. DNA for the CDR3: TGTGCCAGCAGTGAAACACTTCCAGGGGCTGGCGGAAACACCATATATTTT. Encoded protein: CASSETLPGAGGNTIYF.

The J gene is TRBJ2-2, the V gene TRBV19; tentative D call: TRBD1 (5 bases). The CDR3 totals 15 residues. The ends were cut back, 3 bases at V and 5 bases at J, with 13 bases in the middle. Germline V gene data show CDR1 as LNHDA and CDR2 as SQIVND (reference sequence). CDR3 region: CASSIAPGRTGELFF. The DNA for the CDR3 is TGTGCCAGTAGTATCGCCCCAGGGCGAACCGGGGAGCTGTTTTTT.

The chain joins TRBV19 to TRBJ2-7; D possibly corresponds to TRBD1 (6 bases). CDR1 and CDR2 from the germline V gene are LNHDA and SQIVND (reference sequence). The V gene lost 6 bases and the J gene lost 3 bases, with 15 bases spanning the gap. CDR3 length equals 14 residues. CDR3 bases: TGTGCCAGTAGCTTCCGGGACACGTTCTACGAGCAGTACTTC. This encodes CASSFRDTFYEQYF.

The chain recombines TRBV6-1 with TRBJ1-6; D uncertain. V lost 3 bases and J lost 0, with 3 bases in between. CDR1 is MNHNS and CDR2 is SASEGT in the germline V gene. The CDR3 runs 14 residues. The CDR3 region is CASSESSYNSPLHF. CDR3 coding DNA: TGTGCCAGCAGTGAGAGCTCCTATAATTCACCCCTCCACTTT.

V usage is TRBV5-1 and J usage is TRBJ2-6, with D tentatively TRBD2 (6 bases). The CDR3 extends over 16 amino acids. V lost 3 bases and J lost 0, with 10 bases in between. Germline loops: CDR1 SGHRS, CDR2 YFSETQ. The CDR3 loop is CASSYTGGSGANVLTF. The CDR3 bases are TGCGCCAGCAGCTATACCGGGGGCTCTGGGGCCAACGTCCTGACTTTC. The full variable domain, its missing parts supplied by reference TRBV5-1 and TRBJ2-6, is KAGVTQTPRYLIKTRGQQVTLSCSPISGHRSVSWYQQTPGQGLQFLFEYFSETQRNKGNFPGRFSGRQFSNSRSEMNVSTLELGDSALYLCASSYTGGSGANVLTFGAGSRLTVL.

This chain connects TRBV6-1 to TRBJ2-3, with TRBD1 identical over 8 bases. The CDR3 length is 16 residues. V trimming: 2 bases; J trimming: 4 bases; junction bases outside the gene matches: 8. Germline CDR1 MNHNS, CDR2 SASEGT. The CDR3 loop is CASSELPGQGADTQYF. CDR3 in DNA: TGTGCCAGCAGTGAATTGCCCGGACAGGGCGCAGATACGCAGTATTTT.

The chain joins TRBV7-8 to TRBJ1-3; D unresolved. The CDR3 spans 16 residues. Trimming removed 2 bases at V and 0 bases at J, with 11 bases between. The germline V gene has CDR1 SGHVS and CDR2 FQNEAQ. CDR3 nucleotides: TGTGCCAGCAGCTTAAGTGGGGTATTCTCTGGAAACACCATATATTTT. It is translated as CASSLSGVFSGNTIYF.

This clone was detected only a few times. The genes are TRBV27 and TRBJ1-1; D is perhaps TRBD1 (6 bases). This CDR3 comprises 14 residues. Trimming took off 6 bases at V and 3 bases at J, with 14 bases between the two ends. CDR1 and CDR2 (germline): MNHEY, SMNVEV (reference sequence). CDR3 region: CASRRIKGDTEAFF. CDR3 bases: TGTGCCAGCAGGCGCATAAAGGGGGACACTGAAGCTTTCTTT.

The gene calls are TRBV28 and TRBJ2-7; TRBD1 might be the D (6 bases). The V end lost 6 bases, the J end lost 4 bases, and 7 bases lay between the germline ends. The germline V gene encodes CDR1 MDHEN and CDR2 SYDVKM. The CDR3 spans 11 residues. CDR3 DNA sequence: TGTGCCAGCAGCCAGGGGTACGAGCAGTACTTC. Its protein is CASSQGYEQYF.

This chain links TRBV25-1 with TRBJ2-7; D unresolved. Trimming shortened V by 5 bases and J by 7 bases, and 21 bases separated the two germline ends. The germline gives CDR1 MGHDK, CDR2 SYGVNS. The CDR3 sequence is 15 residues long. This CDR3 reads CASSNPQVDPKEQYF. The CDR3 nucleotides read TGTGCCAGCAGTAACCCTCAAGTGGATCCGAAGGAGCAGTACTTC.

CDR3 DNA sequence: TGCAGCGTTGAGCAGGGCTACACCGGGGAGCTGTTTTTT. Its protein product is CSVEQGYTGELFF. The chain links TRBV29-1 to TRBJ2-2; tentative D call: TRBD1 (5 bases). The germline gives CDR1 SQVTM, CDR2 ANQGSEA. Trimming left V 3 bases short and J 3 bases short, with 8 bases between. This CDR3 spans 13 amino acids.

This clone appeared a few times. The chain has TRBV25-1 and TRBJ1-1; TRBD1 matches 7 bases. The CDR3 runs to 14 residues. CDR1 and CDR2 (germline): MGHDK, SYGVNS. Trimming at V came to 0 bases and at J to 3 bases, leaving 1 base not matched to a gene. The CDR3 loop reads CASSEYRGDTEAFF. DNA for the CDR3: TGTGCCAGCAGTGAATACAGGGGGGACACTGAAGCTTTCTTT.

CDR3 in amino acids: CASSLGVWETQYF. The CDR3 nucleotides read TGTGCCAGCAGCTTAGGGGTTTGGGAGACCCAGTACTTC. The V gene is TRBV13, the J gene TRBJ2-5, with D hard to call. The V gene's germline CDR1 is PRHDT and CDR2 FYEKMQ (reference sequence). Trimming pared 0 bases from V and 5 bases from J, leaving 7 bases between. The CDR3 loop spans 13 amino acids.

The chain uses TRBV11-3 and TRBJ2-7; D might be TRBD1 or TRBD2, each matching 5 bases. CDR1 and CDR2 from the germline V gene are SGHNT and YENEEA. Trimming cost V 5 bases and J 7 bases, with 12 bases left between them. The CDR3 has 12 amino acids. In DNA form, the CDR3 reads TGTGCCAGCAGCCCCGGGGCGAGAGAGCAGTACTTC. Translating gives CASSPGAREQYF.

V usage is TRBV7-9 and J usage is TRBJ1-3; maybe TRBD1 (6 bases). Germline values: CDR1 SEHNR, CDR2 FQNEAQ (reference sequence). V lost 2 bases, J lost 4 bases, and 21 bases lay in between. The CDR3 runs 18 residues. The CDR3 here is CASSLRSFGGNPGNTIYF. In DNA form, the CDR3 reads TGTGCCAGCAGCTTAAGGTCATTTGGGGGCAATCCGGGAAACACCATATATTTT.

The V and J genes are TRBV5-5 and TRBJ1-1, with D tentatively TRBD1 (5 bases). The V end lost 3 bases, the J end lost 0 bases, and 12 bases lay between the germline ends. The CDR3 has 15 amino acids. Germline V gene sequence: CDR1 SGHKS, CDR2 YYEKEE (reference sequence). CDR3 sequence: CASSWEGRMNTEAFF. For the CDR3, the DNA is TGTGCCAGCAGCTGGGAGGGACGTATGAACACTGAAGCTTTCTTT. The full variable domain, with the rest looked up from reference TRBV5-5 and TRBJ1-1, is DAGVTQSPTHLIKTRGQQVTLRCSPISGHKSVSWYQQVLGQGPQFIFQYYEKEERGRGNFPDRFSARQFPNYSSELNVNALLLGDSALYLCASSWEGRMNTEAFFGQGTRLTVV.

Only one count was recorded for this clone. The rearrangement uses TRBV6-1 and TRBJ1-2, with TRBD1 matching over 9 bases. The CDR3 runs to 13 residues. V shed 7 bases, J shed 5 bases, and the junction held 5 bases outside the gene matches. Germline assignment: CDR1 MNHNS and CDR2 SASEGT. The CDR3 bases are TGTGCCAGCACCAGGACAGGGGATTATGGCTACACCTTC. This encodes CASTRTGDYGYTF.

This clone was recorded once. The chain links TRBV6-5 to TRBJ1-1; possibly TRBD1 for D (6 bases). The CDR3 sequence is 14 residues long. In germline, CDR1 is MNHEY, CDR2 SVGAGI. V lost 10 bases and J lost 2, with 17 bases in between. The CDR3 here is CATEVGQPNTEAFF. In DNA, the CDR3 is TGTGCCACCGAAGTTGGACAGCCTAACACTGAAGCTTTCTTT.

This chain uses TRBV4-1 with TRBJ1-2; possibly TRBD1 for D (5 bases). CDR1 is MGHRA and CDR2 is YSYEKL in the germline V gene. V was shortened by 6 bases and J by 5 bases, with 16 bases between the two germline ends. This CDR3 comprises 14 residues. CDR3 loop: CASRHPTEGYGYTF. For the CDR3, the DNA is TGCGCCAGCAGACACCCGACCGAGGGGTATGGCTACACCTTC.

This clone showed up just once. The V and J genes are TRBV4-3 and TRBJ1-2, with 9 bases lining up with TRBD1. This CDR3 is 16 amino acids long. The germline V gene encodes CDR1 LGHNA and CDR2 YSLEER. J was trimmed by 4 bases and V by 0 bases; bases with no gene match: 6. CDR3 protein: CASSQDPKTGGYGYTF. CDR3 sequence (DNA): TGCGCCAGCAGCCAAGATCCTAAGACAGGGGGCTATGGCTACACCTTC.